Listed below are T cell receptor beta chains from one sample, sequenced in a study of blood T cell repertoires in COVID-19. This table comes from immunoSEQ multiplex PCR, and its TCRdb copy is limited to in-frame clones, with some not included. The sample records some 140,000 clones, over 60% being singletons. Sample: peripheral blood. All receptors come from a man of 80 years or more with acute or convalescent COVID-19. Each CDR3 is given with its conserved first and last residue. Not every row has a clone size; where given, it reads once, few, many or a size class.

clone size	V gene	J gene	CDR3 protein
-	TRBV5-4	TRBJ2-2	CASSKSDTGELFF
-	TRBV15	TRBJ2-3	CATSRDGQGRTDTQYF
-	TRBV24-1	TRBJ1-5	CATSAPGTVGQPQHF
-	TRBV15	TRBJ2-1	CATSRDLQDEQFF
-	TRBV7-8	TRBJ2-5	CASIAGVLYQETQYF
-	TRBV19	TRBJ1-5	CATSQGDQPQHF
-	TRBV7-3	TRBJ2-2	CASSRGLAGPGELFF
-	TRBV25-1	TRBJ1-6	CASKSGSNSPLHF
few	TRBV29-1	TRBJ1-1	CSVETGFEAFF
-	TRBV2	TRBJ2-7	CASSVTSVSAYEQYF
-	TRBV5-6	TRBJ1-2	CASSPGQEYYGYTF
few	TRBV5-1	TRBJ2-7	CASRRTSSDEQYF
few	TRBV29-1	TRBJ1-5	CSVLSGGEQPQHF
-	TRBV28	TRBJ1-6	CASSLVLRGNSPLHF
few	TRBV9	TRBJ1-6	CASSAPGGEDNSPLHF
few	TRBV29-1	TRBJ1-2	CSDRQGDGYTF
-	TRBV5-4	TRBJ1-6	CASSTTDRVSPLHF
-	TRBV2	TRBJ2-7	CASSERGWQAYEQYF
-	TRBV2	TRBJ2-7	CASSGTGYEQYF
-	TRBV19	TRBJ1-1	CASSPGTGEGKAFF
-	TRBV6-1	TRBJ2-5	CASSETGSETQYF
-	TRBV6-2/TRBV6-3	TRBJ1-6	CASSYRGQGLPLHF
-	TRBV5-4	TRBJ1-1	CASSLEVISRGNTEAFF
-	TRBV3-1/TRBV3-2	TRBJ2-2	CASTGAGELFF
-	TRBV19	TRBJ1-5	CASSIDGGGSQPQHF
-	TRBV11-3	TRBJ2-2	CASSLGHWTGELFF
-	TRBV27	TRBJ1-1	CASRSDRGMAGNTEAFF
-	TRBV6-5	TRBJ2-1	CASSYSIGERNEQFF
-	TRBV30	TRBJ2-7	CAWSVRGTGVYEQYF